This T cell receptor beta chain was identified during a study of blood T cell repertoires in COVID-19. Study-wide context: The United States, Italy and Spain provided the acute and convalescent COVID-19 samples.

This clone appeared once. After removal of 5 bases from V and 0 bases from J, the junction contained 10 bases not matched to a gene. The CDR3 contains 17 residues. Germline-derived CDR1 and CDR2 are MNHEY and SMNVEV (reference sequence). Only in-frame clones appear in the TCRdb table, and some are missing; sequencing was by immunoSEQ multiplex PCR. Here the sample spans about 380,000 clones, about 85% being singletons. The chain couples TRBV27 to TRBJ1-3; 7 nucleotides agree with TRBD1. The sequencing input was peripheral blood. This receptor was identified in a young woman with acute or convalescent COVID-19. The CDR3: CASSQRQGARSGNTIYF. CDR3 in DNA: TGTGCCAGCAGTCAGAGACAGGGAGCTCGCTCTGGAAACACCATATATTTT.